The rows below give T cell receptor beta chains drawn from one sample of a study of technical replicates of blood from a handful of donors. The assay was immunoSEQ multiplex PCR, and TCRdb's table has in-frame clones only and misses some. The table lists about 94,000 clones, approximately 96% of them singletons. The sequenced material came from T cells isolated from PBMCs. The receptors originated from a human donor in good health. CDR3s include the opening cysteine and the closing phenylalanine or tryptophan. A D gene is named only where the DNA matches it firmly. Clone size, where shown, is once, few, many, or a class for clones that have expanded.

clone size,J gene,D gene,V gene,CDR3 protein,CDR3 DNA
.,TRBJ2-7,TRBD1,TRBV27,CASSSPGQGRAYEQYF,TGTGCCAGCAGTTCCCCCGGACAGGGGCGTGCCTACGAGCAGTACTTC
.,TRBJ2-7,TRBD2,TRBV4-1,CASSQSSLRDYRAEQYF,TGCGCCAGCAGCCAATCTTCCCTGAGGGACTACCGCGCGGAGCAGTACTTC
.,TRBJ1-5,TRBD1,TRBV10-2,CASSGMTGKEQPQHF,TGCGCCAGCAGTGGAATGACAGGGAAGGAACAGCCCCAGCATTTT
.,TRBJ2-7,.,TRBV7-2,CASSFFGSGSYEQYF,TGTGCCAGCAGCTTCTTCGGGTCGGGCTCCTACGAGCAGTACTTC
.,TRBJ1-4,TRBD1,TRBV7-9,CASSIRDRVEKLFF,TGTGCCAGCAGTATCCGGGACAGGGTGGAAAAACTGTTTTTT
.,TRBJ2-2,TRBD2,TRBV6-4,CASQSGRTGELFF,TGTGCCAGCCAAAGCGGGAGAACTGGGGAGCTGTTTTTT
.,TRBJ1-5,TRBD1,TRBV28,CASLDRGQVGNQPQHF,TGTGCCAGCCTAGACAGGGGGCAGGTGGGCAATCAGCCCCAGCATTTT
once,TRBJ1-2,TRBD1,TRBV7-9,CASSGQGLGYGYTF,TGTGCCAGCTCGGGACAGGGTCTCGGGTATGGCTACACCTTC
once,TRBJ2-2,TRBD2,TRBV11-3,CASSSYRGTSGSNTGELFF,TGTGCCAGCAGCTCCTATCGTGGGACTAGCGGGTCGAACACCGGGGAGCTGTTTTTT
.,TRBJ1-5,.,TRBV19,CASSILLGGWQPQHF,TGTGCCAGTAGTATCTTACTAGGGGGTTGGCAGCCCCAGCATTTT
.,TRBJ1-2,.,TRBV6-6,CASRPDSYGYTF,TGTGCCAGCAGACCCGACAGTTATGGCTACACCTTC
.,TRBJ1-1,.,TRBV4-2,CASSLQGTEAFF,TGTGCCAGCAGCCTGCAGGGCACTGAAGCTTTCTTT
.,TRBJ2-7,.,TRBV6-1,CASREDRTYEQYF,TGTGCCAGCAGGGAAGACAGGACCTACGAGCAGTACTTC
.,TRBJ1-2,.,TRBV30,CAWSPTTFGYTF,TGTGCCTGGAGCCCTACTACTTTCGGCTACACCTTC